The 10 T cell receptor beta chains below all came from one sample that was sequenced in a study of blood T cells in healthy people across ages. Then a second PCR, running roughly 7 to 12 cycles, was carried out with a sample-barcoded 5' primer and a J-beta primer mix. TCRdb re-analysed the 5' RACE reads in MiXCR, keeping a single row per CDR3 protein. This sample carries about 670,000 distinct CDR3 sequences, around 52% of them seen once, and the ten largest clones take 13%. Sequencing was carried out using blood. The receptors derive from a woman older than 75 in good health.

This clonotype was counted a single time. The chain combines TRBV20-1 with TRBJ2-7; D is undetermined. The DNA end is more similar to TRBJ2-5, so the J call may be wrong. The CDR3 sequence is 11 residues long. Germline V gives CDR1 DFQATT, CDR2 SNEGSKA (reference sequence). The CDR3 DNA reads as TGCAGTGCTACGTTCCGGGAGACCCAGTACTTC. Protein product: CSATFRETQYF.

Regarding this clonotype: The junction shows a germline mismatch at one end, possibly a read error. This CDR3 is CGAREGGYGYTF. CDR3 DNA sequence: TGCGGTGCTAGAGAGGGCGGCTATGGCTACACCTTC. This chain uses TRBV20-1 with TRBJ1-2; D unresolved. Germline V gene lookup returns CDR1 DFQATT and CDR2 SNEGSKA (reference sequence). The CDR3 covers 12 residues.

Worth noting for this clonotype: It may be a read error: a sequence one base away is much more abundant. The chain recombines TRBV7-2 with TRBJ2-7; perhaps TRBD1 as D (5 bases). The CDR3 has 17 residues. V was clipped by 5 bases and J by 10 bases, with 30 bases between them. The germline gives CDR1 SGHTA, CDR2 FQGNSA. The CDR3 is CASSPTGQSELKSDQYF. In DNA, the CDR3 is TGTGCCAGCAGCCCTACCGGACAATCCGAGCTTAAGAGCGACCAGTACTTC.

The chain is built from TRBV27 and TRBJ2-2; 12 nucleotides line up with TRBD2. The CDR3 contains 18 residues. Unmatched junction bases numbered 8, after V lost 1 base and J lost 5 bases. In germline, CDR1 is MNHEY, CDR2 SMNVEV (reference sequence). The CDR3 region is CASSLFASGRARTGELFF. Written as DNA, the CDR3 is TGTGCCAGCAGTTTATTTGCTAGCGGGAGGGCCCGTACCGGGGAGCTGTTTTTT.

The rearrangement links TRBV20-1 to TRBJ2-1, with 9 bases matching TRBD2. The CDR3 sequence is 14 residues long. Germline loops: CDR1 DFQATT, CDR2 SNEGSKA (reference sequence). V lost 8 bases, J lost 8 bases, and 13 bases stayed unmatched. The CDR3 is CSSFGLAGIDEQFF. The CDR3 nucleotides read TGCAGTTCTTTCGGTCTAGCGGGAATAGATGAGCAGTTCTTC.

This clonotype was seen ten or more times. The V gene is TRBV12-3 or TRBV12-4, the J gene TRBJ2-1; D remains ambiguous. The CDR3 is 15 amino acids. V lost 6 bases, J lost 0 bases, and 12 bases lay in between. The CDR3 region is CASSPSAASYNEQFF. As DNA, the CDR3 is TGTGCCAGCAGCCCCTCGGCGGCCTCCTACAATGAGCAGTTCTTC.

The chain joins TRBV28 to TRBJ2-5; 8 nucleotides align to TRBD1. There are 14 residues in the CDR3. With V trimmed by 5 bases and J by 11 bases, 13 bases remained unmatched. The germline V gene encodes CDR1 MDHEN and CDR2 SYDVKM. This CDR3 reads CASSMPTGVREQYF. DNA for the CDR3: TGTGCCAGCAGTATGCCGACAGGGGTAAGGGAGCAGTACTTC.

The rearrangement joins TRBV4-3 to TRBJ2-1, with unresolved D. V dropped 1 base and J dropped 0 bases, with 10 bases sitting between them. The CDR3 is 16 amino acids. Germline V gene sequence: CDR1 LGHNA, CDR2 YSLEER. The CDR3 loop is CASSQGSSGSYNEQFF. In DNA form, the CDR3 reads TGCGCCAGCAGCCAAGGGTCGTCAGGCTCCTACAATGAGCAGTTCTTC.

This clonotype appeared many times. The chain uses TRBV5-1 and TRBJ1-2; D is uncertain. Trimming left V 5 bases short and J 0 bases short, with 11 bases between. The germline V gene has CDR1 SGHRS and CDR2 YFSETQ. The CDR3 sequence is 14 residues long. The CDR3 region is CASRMGSANYGYTF. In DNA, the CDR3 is TGCGCCAGCAGGATGGGATCAGCTAACTATGGCTACACCTTC. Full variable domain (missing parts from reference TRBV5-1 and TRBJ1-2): KAGVTQTPRYLIKTRGQQVTLSCSPISGHRSVSWYQQTPGQGLQFLFEYFSETQRNKGNFPGRFSGRQFSNSRSEMNVSTLELGDSALYLCASRMGSANYGYTFGSGTRLTVV.

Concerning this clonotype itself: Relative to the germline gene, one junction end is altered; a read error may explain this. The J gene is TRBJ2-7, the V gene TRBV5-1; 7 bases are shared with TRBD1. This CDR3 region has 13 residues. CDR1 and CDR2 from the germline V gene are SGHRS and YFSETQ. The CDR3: CASSGGQYYERYF. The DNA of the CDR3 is TGCGCCAGCAGCGGGGGACAGTACTACGAGCGGTACTTC.